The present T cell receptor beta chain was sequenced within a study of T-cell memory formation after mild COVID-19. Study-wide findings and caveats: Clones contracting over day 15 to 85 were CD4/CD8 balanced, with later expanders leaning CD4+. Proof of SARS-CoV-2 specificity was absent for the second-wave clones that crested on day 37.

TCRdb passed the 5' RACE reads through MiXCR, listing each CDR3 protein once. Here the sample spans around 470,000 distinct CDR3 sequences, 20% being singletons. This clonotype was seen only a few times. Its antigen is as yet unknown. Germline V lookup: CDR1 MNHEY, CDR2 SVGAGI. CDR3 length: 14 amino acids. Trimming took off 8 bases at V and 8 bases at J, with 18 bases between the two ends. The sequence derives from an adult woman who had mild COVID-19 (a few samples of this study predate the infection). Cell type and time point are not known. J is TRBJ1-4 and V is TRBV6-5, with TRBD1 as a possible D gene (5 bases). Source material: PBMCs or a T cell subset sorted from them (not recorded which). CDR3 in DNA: TGTGCCAGCGGGCCTGGGGACCTCAGGGAAAAACTGTTTTTT. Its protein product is CASGPGDLREKLFF.